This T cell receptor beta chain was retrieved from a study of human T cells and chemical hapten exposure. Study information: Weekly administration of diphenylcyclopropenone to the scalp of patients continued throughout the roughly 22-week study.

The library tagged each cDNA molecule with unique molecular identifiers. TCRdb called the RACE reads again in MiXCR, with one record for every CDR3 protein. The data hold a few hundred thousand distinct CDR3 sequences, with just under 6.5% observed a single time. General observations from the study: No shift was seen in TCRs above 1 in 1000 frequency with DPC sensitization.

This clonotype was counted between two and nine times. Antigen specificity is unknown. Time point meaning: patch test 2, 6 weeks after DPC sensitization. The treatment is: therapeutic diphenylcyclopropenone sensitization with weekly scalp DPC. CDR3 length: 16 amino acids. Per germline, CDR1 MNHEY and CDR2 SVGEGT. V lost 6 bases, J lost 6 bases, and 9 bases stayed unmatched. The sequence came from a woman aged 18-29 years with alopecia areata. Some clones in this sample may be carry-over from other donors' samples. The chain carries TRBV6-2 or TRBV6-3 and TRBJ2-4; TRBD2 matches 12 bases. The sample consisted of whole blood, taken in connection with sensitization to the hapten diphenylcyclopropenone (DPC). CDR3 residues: CASSRGTSGRGNIQYF. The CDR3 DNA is TGTGCCAGCAGCCGGGGGACTAGCGGGCGGGGAAACATTCAGTACTTC.